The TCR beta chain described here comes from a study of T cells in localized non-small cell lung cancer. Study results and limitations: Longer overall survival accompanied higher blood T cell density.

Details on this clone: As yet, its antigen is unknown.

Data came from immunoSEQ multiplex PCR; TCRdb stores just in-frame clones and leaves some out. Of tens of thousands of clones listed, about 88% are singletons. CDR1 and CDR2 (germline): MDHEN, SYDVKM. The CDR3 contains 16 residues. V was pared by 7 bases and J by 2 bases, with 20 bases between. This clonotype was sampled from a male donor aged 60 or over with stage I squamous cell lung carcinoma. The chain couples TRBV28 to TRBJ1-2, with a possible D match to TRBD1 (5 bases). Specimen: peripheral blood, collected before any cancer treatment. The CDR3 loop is CASTSLGRGVNYGYTF. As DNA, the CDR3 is TGTGCCAGCACCTCCCTGGGCCGGGGCGTGAACTATGGCTACACCTTC.